This T cell receptor (beta chain) was captured in a study of cytomegalovirus exposure and HLA in healthy donors. Study-level results: Highly shared sequence variants in one cluster were likely a sequencing artifact. DRB1 showed the most TCR associations and HLA-C the fewest in a later analysis, as rates varied by HLA locus.

The CDR3 totals 16 residues. CDR1 and CDR2 (germline): PRHDT, FYEKMQ (reference sequence). With respect to this clone: The antigen is undetermined.

Researchers ran the PCR with 60 Vbeta and 13 Jbeta primers. Libraries were prepared by immunoSEQ multiplex PCR; TCRdb keeps only in-frame clonotypes and omits some of them. The repertoire has 150,000 to 200,000 clones, around nine tenths of them found once; the top ten carry just under 2%. Sequenced input: PBMCs. V and J are TRBV13 and TRBJ2-5; 10 bases are a match to TRBD2. The J call may be faulty, since TRBJ2-7 better matches the DNA end. This TCR was sampled from a woman aged 18-29 years in good health and CMV-seronegative. CDR3: CASSLRGAGGPYEQYF. The CDR3 region has the DNA TGTGCCAGCAGCCTCCGGGGAGCGGGGGGGCCCTACGAGCAGTACTTC.